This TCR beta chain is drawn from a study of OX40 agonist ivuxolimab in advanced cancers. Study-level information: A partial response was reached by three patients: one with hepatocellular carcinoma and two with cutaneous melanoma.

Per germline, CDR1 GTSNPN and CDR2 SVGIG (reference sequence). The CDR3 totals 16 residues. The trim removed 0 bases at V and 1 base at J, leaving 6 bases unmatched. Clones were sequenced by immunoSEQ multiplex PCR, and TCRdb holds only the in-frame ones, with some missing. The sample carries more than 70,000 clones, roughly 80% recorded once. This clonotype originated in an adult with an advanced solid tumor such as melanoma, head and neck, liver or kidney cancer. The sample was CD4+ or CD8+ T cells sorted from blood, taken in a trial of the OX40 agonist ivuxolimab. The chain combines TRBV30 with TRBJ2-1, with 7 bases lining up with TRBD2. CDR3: CAWSVIGRWSYNEQFF. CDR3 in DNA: TGTGCCTGGAGTGTAATCGGGAGGTGGTCCTACAATGAGCAGTTCTTC.